The text below deals with one TCR beta chain. The specificity of this receptor is unknown. No base-level quality is on record; no much larger clone is a single base apart. Ficoll-Paque density gradient centrifugation was the method used to isolate PBMCs. Trimmed from V: 4 bases; trimmed from J: 5 bases; junction bases lacking a gene match: 6. CDR1 and CDR2 (SGHTS, YDEGEE) derive from the germline V gene. Reading from cysteine to phenylalanine, the CDR3 counts 14 amino acids. Left in the record is the CDR3 DNA by itself, 42 bases read in frame from the first base. The sample belongs to a study of T-cell memory formation after mild COVID-19 (dated by TCRdb to the early 2020s). About the investigation overall: TCR sequence clusters from the two donors were largely donor specific. In a couple of donors, T-cell clones that expanded and contracted after mild COVID-19 were tracked by sequencing TCRalpha and TCRbeta repertoires over time. The cohort comprised two young, previously healthy adult volunteers, one female and one male.

Paper-wide results and their limitations: The study covered only a couple of mild cases, and larger cohorts including severe cases with pre-infection samples were considered necessary. Contracting CD4+ clones were found mainly in CM and EM memory subsets, while CD8+ clones were enriched in EMRA. Balanced CD4/CD8 phenotypes were observed for clones contracting from day 15 to 85, whereas a bias towards CD4+ was observed for a second wave of clones expanding from day 15 to 37. Some responding clones were found in pre-infection memory, which suggests that pre-existing cross-reactive memory T cells took part in the SARS-CoV-2 response. The second-wave clones that peaked on day 37 were not confirmed to be SARS-CoV-2 specific.

The sequencer was an Illumina NovaSeq 6000. TCRalpha and TCRbeta cDNA libraries were built by 5'RACE with constant-segment primers, adding sample barcodes and unique molecular identifiers. RNA was extracted from every sample with Trizol reagent. Libraries were amplified in two PCR steps, with a second sample barcode and Illumina TruSeq adapters added in the second step. Libraries were sequenced on an Illumina NovaSeq with 2 x 150 bp paired-end reads. As for the original processing: The reads were demultiplexed and collapsed into UMI-guided consensus sequences using migec v1.2.7. Using mixcr v2.1.11, UMI consensuses were aligned to TRA and TRB V and J templates and then assembled into clonotypes. A clonotype was counted as expanded or contracted only if both edgeR and NoisET called the change significant, with noise models trained on biological replicates. For edgeR calls, the cutoffs were a false discovery rate-adjusted p below 0.01 and a log2 fold-change threshold of 1. As an exploratory analysis of dynamics, max-normalized trajectories of the 1000 most abundant clonotypes were examined with PCA combined with hierarchical clustering. The CD4 or CD8 phenotype of responding clones was assigned using the separately sequenced CD4+ and CD8+ repertoires. In-frame beta chains were kept once TCRdb had trimmed the public reads at Q25 with fastp and called clones with MiXCR. Each CDR3 protein appears once, grouped with its most common genes and DNA. In this record, the V and J calls reflect TCRdb's handling and not the investigators' own analysis. The sample table lists over 350,000 distinct CDR3 sequences, about a sixth of them with a count of one. Jointly, the top ten make up 20% to 25% of the sample.

The sequencing input was PBMCs or a T cell subset sorted from them (not recorded which). The rearrangement combines TRBV5-8 with TRBJ1-1, and TRBD1 matches 9 of the central bases. This sequence was found in a young man who had mild COVID-19 (a few samples of this study predate the infection). The sample titles of this study are shuffled in the database, so cell type and time point are left out; the donor was told from shared clones. The nucleotide sequence reads as follows: TGTGCCAGCAGCGCGACAGGGGGGTGGACTGAAGCTTTCTTT. It translates to CASSATGGWTEAFF.